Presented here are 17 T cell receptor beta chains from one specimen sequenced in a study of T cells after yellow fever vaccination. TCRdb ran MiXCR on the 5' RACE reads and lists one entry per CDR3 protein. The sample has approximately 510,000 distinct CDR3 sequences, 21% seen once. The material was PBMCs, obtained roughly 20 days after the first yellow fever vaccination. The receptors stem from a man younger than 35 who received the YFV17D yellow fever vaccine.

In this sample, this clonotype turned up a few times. CDR3 in amino acids: CALSLWTGARPQHF. CDR3 DNA sequence: TGCGCCTTATCACTTTGGACAGGGGCTCGGCCCCAGCATTTT. V and J are TRBV5-1 and TRBJ1-5; TRBD1 aligns across 9 bases. The CDR3 has 14 residues. Looked up from germline, CDR1 is SGHRS and CDR2 is YFSETQ. V lost 10 bases to trimming and J lost 9 bases; unmatched junction nucleotides: 14.

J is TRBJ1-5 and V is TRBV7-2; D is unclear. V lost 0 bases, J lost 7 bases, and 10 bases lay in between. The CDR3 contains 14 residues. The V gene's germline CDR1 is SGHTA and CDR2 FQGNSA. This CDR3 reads CASSLANARQPQHF. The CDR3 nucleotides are TGTGCCAGCAGCTTAGCCAACGCTAGGCAGCCCCAGCATTTT.

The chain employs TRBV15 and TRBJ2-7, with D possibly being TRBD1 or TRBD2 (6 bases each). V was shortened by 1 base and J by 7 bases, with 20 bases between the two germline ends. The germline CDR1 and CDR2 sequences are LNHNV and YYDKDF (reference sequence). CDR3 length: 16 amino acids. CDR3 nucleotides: TGTGCCACCAGCAGAGTGGGGGGCGCGGTCGTAAGAGAGCAGTACTTC. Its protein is CATSRVGGAVVREQYF.

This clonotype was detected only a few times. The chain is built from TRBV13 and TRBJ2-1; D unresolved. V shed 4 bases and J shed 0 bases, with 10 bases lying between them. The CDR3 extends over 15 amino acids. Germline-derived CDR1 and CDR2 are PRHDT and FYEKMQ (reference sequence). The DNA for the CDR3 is TGTGCCAGCAGCTGGGCTAGAGGCTCCTACAATGAGCAGTTCTTC. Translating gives CASSWARGSYNEQFF.

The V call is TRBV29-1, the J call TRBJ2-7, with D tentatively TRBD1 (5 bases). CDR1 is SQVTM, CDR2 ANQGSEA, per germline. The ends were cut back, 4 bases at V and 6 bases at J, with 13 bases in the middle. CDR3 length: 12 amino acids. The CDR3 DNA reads TGCAGCGTTGCCGGCAGGGCGGTCGAGCAGTACTTC. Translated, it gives CSVAGRAVEQYF.

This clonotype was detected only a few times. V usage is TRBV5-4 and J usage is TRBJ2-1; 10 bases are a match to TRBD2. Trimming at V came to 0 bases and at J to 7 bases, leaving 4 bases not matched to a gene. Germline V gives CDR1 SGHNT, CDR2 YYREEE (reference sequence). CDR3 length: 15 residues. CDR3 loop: CASSLEAGGRNEQFF. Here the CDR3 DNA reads TGTGCCAGCAGCTTGGAAGCGGGGGGGAGGAATGAGCAGTTCTTC.

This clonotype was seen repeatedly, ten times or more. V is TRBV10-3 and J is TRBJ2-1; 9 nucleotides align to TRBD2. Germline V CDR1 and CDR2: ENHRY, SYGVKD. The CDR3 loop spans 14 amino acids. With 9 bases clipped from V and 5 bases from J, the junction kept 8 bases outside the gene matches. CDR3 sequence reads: CAIRRLAEHNEQFF. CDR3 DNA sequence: TGTGCCATAAGAAGACTAGCGGAACACAATGAGCAGTTCTTC.

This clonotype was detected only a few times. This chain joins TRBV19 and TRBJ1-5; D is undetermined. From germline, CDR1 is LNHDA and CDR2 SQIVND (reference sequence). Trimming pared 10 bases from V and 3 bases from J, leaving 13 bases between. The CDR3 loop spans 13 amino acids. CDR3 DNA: TGTGCCACCCAATCAGCGGACAATCAGCCCCAGCATTTT. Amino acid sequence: CATQSADNQPQHF.

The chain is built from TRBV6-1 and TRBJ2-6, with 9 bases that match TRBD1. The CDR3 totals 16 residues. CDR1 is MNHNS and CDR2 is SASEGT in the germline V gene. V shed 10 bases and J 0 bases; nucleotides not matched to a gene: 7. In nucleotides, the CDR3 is TGTGCCACGAGGAGGACAGGGGCCTCTGGGGCCAACGTCCTGACTTTC. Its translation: CATRRTGASGANVLTF.

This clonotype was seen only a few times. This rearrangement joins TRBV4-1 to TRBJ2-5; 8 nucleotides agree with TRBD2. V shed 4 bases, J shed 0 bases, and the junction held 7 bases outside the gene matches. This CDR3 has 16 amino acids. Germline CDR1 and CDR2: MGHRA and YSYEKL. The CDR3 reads CASSPAGAMYQETQYF. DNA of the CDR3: TGCGCCAGCAGCCCAGCGGGGGCCATGTACCAAGAGACCCAGTACTTC.

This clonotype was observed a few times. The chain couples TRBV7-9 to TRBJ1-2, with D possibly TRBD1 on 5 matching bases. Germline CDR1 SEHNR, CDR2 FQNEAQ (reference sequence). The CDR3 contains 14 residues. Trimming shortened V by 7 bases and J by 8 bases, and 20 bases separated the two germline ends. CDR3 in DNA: TGTGCCAGCAACCCGGTGGAGGGGACCCAAGGCTACACCTTC. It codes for CASNPVEGTQGYTF.

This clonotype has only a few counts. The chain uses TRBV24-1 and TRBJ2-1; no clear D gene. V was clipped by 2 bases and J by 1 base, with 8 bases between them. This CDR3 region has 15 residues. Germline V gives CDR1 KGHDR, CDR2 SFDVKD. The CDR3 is CATSDSQTSYNEQFF. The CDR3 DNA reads TGTGCCACCAGTGATTCCCAGACGTCCTACAATGAGCAGTTCTTC.

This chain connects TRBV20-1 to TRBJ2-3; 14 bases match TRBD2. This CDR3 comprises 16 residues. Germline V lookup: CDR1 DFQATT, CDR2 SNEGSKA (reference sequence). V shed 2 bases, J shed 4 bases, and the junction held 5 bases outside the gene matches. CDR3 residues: CSARRTSGGRSDTQYF. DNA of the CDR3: TGCAGTGCTAGACGGACTAGCGGGGGGAGGTCAGATACGCAGTATTTT.

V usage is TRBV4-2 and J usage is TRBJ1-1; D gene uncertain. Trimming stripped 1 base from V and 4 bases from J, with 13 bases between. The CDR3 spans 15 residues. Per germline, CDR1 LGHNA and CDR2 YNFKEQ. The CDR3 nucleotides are TGTGCCAGCAGCCAAGTGAGGGTATTCGGCACTGAAGCTTTCTTT. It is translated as CASSQVRVFGTEAFF.

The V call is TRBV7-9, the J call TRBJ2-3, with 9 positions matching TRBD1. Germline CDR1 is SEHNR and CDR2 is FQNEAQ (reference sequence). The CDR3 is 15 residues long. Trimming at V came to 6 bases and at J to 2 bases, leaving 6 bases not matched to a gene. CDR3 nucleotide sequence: TGTGCCAGCAGTTCGGGACAGGGACTCACAGATACGCAGTATTTT. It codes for CASSSGQGLTDTQYF.

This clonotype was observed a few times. The CDR3 DNA is TGTGCCAGCAGTCAGGTGGAGGGAGGGTACGAGCAGTACGTC. Translated, it gives CASSQVEGGYEQYV. The chain uses TRBV28 and TRBJ2-7; TRBD2 matches at 7 bases. Trimming took 5 bases from V and 4 from J; bases not matched to a gene: 8. Germline lookup yields CDR1 MDHEN and CDR2 SYDVKM. CDR3 length equals 14 residues.

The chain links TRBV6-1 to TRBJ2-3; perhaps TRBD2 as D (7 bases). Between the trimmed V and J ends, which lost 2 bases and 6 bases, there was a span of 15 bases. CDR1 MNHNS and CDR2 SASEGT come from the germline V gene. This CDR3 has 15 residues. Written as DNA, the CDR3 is TGTGCCAGCAGTGAATTGGCGGGGGCCTACGATACGCAGTATTTT. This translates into CASSELAGAYDTQYF.